This T cell receptor (beta chain) originates from a study of cytomegalovirus exposure and HLA in healthy donors. Whole-study results and caveats: The listing of fewer than 200 TCR beta chains classed them as cytomegalovirus-associated.

V was pared by 5 bases and J by 6 bases, with 6 bases of the junction left unmatched. Germline CDR1 is LGHNA and CDR2 is YNFKEQ. CDR3 length: 13 residues. In regard to this clone: The target antigen is unknown.

The PCR had 60 Vbeta and 13 Jbeta primers. Assay used: immunoSEQ multiplex PCR; TCRdb lists only in-frame clones, some missing. The table lists about 160,000 clones, under 75% of them singletons. The chain recombines TRBV4-2 with TRBJ1-2; 7 nucleotides agree with TRBD1. Sequences were obtained from PBMCs. This clonotype was sampled from a man aged 40-50 years in good health and CMV-seropositive. CDR3 residues: CASSLTQGNGYTF. The CDR3, as DNA: TGTGCCAGCAGCTTAACACAGGGGAATGGCTACACCTTC.